This entry lists 27 T cell receptor beta chains sequenced from one sample in a study of T cell responses to AZD1222 COVID-19 vaccine. Assay used: immunoSEQ multiplex PCR; TCRdb lists only in-frame clones, some missing. The sample carries fewer than 120,000 clones, 85% to 95% recorded once. Source: peripheral blood, taken on day 0 of AZD1222 vaccination. The receptors were sampled from an adult in good health.

On this clone itself: Other nucleotide sequences from this sample produce the same CDR3. The chain employs TRBV12-3 or TRBV12-4 and TRBJ1-2; D remains ambiguous. The CDR3 has 13 amino acids. V was clipped by 3 bases and J by 1 base, with 6 bases between them. CDR3 bases: TGTGCCAGCAGTTTGAGCAGTAACTATGGCTACACCTTC. Translating it yields CASSLSSNYGYTF.

This chain links TRBV4-1 with TRBJ1-2; D possibly corresponds to TRBD1 (6 bases). CDR1 and CDR2 from the germline V gene are MGHRA and YSYEKL. There are 15 residues in the CDR3. The V end was cut by 1 base, the J end by 5 bases, with 14 bases between. The CDR3 bases are TGCGCCAGCAGCCAAGGGCCCGGGGGCGGATATGGCTACACCTTC. Residues: CASSQGPGGGYGYTF.

V gene TRBV11-2 combines with J gene TRBJ1-2, with a possible D match to TRBD1 (6 bases). Germline CDR1 and CDR2: SGHAT and FQNNGV. The CDR3 totals 13 residues. V shed 5 bases and J shed 8 bases, with 15 bases lying between them. The CDR3 bases are TGTGCCAGCAGCCGGGACAACCTGGGCGGCTACACCTTC. This encodes CASSRDNLGGYTF.

This chain connects TRBV4-1 to TRBJ1-2; a possible D gene is TRBD1 (5 bases). Per the germline V gene, CDR1 is MGHRA and CDR2 is YSYEKL. Between the trimmed V and J ends, which lost 3 bases and 3 bases, there was a span of 11 bases. The CDR3 is 14 amino acids. The CDR3, as DNA: TGCGCCAGCAGCCATACAGGCTTCTACTATGGCTACACCTTC. This sequence encodes CASSHTGFYYGYTF.

V gene TRBV3-1 (or the pseudogene TRBV3-2) combines with J gene TRBJ1-4; tentative D call: TRBD1 (6 bases). Per the germline V gene, CDR1 is LGHDT and CDR2 is YNNKEL (reference sequence). The CDR3 length is 17 residues. Trimming removed 4 bases from V and 4 bases from J, with 19 bases in between. CDR3 amino acids: CASSLGGAPSDNEKLFF. CDR3 coding DNA: TGTGCCAGCAGCCTCGGGGGCGCTCCCTCCGATAATGAAAAACTGTTTTTT.

The chain recombines TRBV5-5 with TRBJ1-4; possible D gene TRBD1, 5 bases. The CDR3 contains 17 residues. Trimming left V 3 bases short and J 3 bases short, with 18 bases between. Germline V gene sequence: CDR1 SGHKS, CDR2 YYEKEE (reference sequence). The CDR3 DNA sequence: TGTGCCAGCAGCTCTACGAAGCGTGGGGCGGCTAATGAAAAACTGTTTTTT. Encoded protein: CASSSTKRGAANEKLFF.

CDR3 nucleotide sequence: TGTGCCAGCAGTTGGGGACAGAGTCAGCCCCAGCATTTT. Its translation: CASSWGQSQPQHF. The chain employs TRBV27 and TRBJ1-5, with 7 bases aligning to TRBD1. From germline, CDR1 is MNHEY and CDR2 SMNVEV (reference sequence). The V segment lost 4 bases and the J segment 6 bases; nucleotides outside the gene matches: 3. This CDR3 spans 13 amino acids.

V and J are TRBV2 and TRBJ2-3, with D hard to call. The CDR3 spans 11 residues. The germline CDR1 and CDR2 sequences are SNHLY and FYNNEI. The V end was cut by 3 bases, the J end by 4 bases, with 2 bases between. This chain's CDR3 is CASSEPDTQYF. DNA for the CDR3: TGTGCCAGCAGTGAGCCAGATACGCAGTATTTT.

V usage is TRBV9 and J usage is TRBJ2-5; TRBD1 agrees at 10 bases. The V segment lost 3 bases and the J segment 5 bases; nucleotides outside the gene matches: 7. Germline loops: CDR1 SGDLS, CDR2 YYNGEE. This CDR3 is built from 15 residues. The CDR3 nucleotides are TGTGCCAGCAGCGAAGGGACAGGGGTTGGGGAGACCCAGTACTTC. Translation gives CASSEGTGVGETQYF. Combining the CDR3 with reference TRBV9 and TRBJ2-5 gives the whole variable domain DSGVTQTPKHLITATGQRVTLRCSPRSGDLSVYWYQQSLDQGLQFLIQYYNGEERAKGNILERFSAQQFPDLHSELNLSSLELGDSALYFCASSEGTGVGETQYFGPGTRLLVL.

The chain employs TRBV27 and TRBJ1-4; TRBD1 might be the D (6 bases). Trimming stripped 4 bases from V and 3 bases from J, with 15 bases between. Germline values: CDR1 MNHEY, CDR2 SMNVEV (reference sequence). This CDR3 comprises 16 residues. In DNA, the CDR3 is TGTGCCAGCAGTTCCCAAACAGGGTCCCCTAATGAAAAACTGTTTTTT. Translating it yields CASSSQTGSPNEKLFF.

The chain combines TRBV14 with TRBJ1-1; D is unresolved. In germline, CDR1 is SGHDN, CDR2 FVKESK. The CDR3 contains 12 residues. V was cut by 2 bases and J by 6 bases, with 7 bases left in between. The CDR3 sequence is CASSQLVSEAFF. The CDR3 bases are TGTGCCAGCAGCCAATTGGTCTCTGAAGCTTTCTTT.

This chain joins TRBV11-2 and TRBJ2-1; D remains unclear. V was shortened by 5 bases and J by 8 bases, with 10 bases between the two germline ends. Per the germline V gene, CDR1 is SGHAT and CDR2 is FQNNGV. The CDR3 extends over 12 amino acids. The chain's CDR3 is CASSLLFDEQFF. The DNA of the CDR3 is TGTGCCAGCAGCCTCCTTTTTGATGAGCAGTTCTTC.

The genes are TRBV10-3 and TRBJ1-1, with D possibly TRBD1 on 5 matching bases. The CDR3 covers 13 residues. Trimming left V 6 bases short and J 1 base short, with 9 bases between. Germline V gene lookup returns CDR1 ENHRY and CDR2 SYGVKD. CDR3: CAIRLQENTEAFF. CDR3 nucleotides: TGTGCCATCAGGCTACAGGAGAACACTGAAGCTTTCTTT.

The chain uses TRBV10-3 and TRBJ2-7, with D perhaps TRBD1 (6 bases). Trimming took 5 bases from V and 2 from J, leaving 7 bases between them. The CDR3 is 12 residues long. Germline CDR1 reads ENHRY; CDR2 reads SYGVKD. The CDR3 sequence: CAISRDTYEQYF. The CDR3 DNA reads as TGTGCCATCAGTCGGGACACCTACGAGCAGTACTTC.

The V and J genes are TRBV4-1 and TRBJ2-3; possibly TRBD2 for D (6 bases). CDR3 length: 15 residues. Germline assignment: CDR1 MGHRA and CDR2 YSYEKL. V was cut by 5 bases and J by 1 base, with 13 bases left in between. This CDR3 reads CASSYLGGGTDTQYF. CDR3 nucleotide sequence: TGCGCCAGCAGCTACCTTGGAGGGGGCACAGATACGCAGTATTTT.

This chain joins TRBV11-2 and TRBJ2-1; 9 bases agree with TRBD1. CDR1 is SGHAT, CDR2 FQNNGV, per germline. The CDR3 has 15 residues. The J segment lost 6 bases and the V segment lost 4 bases, leaving 7 bases of the junction unmatched. The CDR3 coding sequence is TGTGCCAGCAGCTACCGGGACAGGGTTGGCAATGAGCAGTTCTTC. Translated: CASSYRDRVGNEQFF.

The chain couples TRBV10-1 to TRBJ2-3; 10 bases align to TRBD2. The CDR3 loop spans 16 amino acids. Germline V gene data show CDR1 as WNHNN and CDR2 as SYGVQD (reference sequence). With V trimmed by 4 bases and J by 2 bases, 6 bases remained unmatched. The CDR3 sequence: CASSGATSGLTDTQYF. For the CDR3, the DNA is TGCGCCAGCAGTGGGGCGACTAGCGGGCTCACAGATACGCAGTATTTT.

The chain employs TRBV3-1 (or the pseudogene TRBV3-2) and TRBJ2-7; 8 nucleotides match TRBD1. The junction had 4 bases not matched to a gene; V was cut back by 0 bases and J by 3 bases. Germline CDR1 reads LGHDT; CDR2 reads YNNKEL (reference sequence). The CDR3 covers 15 residues. The CDR3 DNA follows: TGTGCCAGCAGCCAAGAGGACAGGGCTAACTACGAGCAGTACTTC. It specifies CASSQEDRANYEQYF.

The V call is TRBV5-1, the J call TRBJ2-7; no firm D call. Between the trimmed V and J ends, which lost 0 bases and 4 bases, there was a span of 8 bases. CDR1 is SGHRS and CDR2 is YFSETQ in the germline V gene. There are 13 residues in the CDR3. The CDR3 coding sequence is TGCGCCAGCAGCTTGGACAGAAAGTACGAGCAGTACTTC. This gives the protein CASSLDRKYEQYF. The entire variable domain, with the rest obtained from reference TRBV5-1 and TRBJ2-7, is as follows: KAGVTQTPRYLIKTRGQQVTLSCSPISGHRSVSWYQQTPGQGLQFLFEYFSETQRNKGNFPGRFSGRQFSNSRSEMNVSTLELGDSALYLCASSLDRKYEQYFGPGTRLTVT.

V gene TRBV19 combines with J gene TRBJ1-2; 9 bases are shared with TRBD1. The germline CDR1 and CDR2 sequences are LNHDA and SQIVND (reference sequence). The CDR3 is 16 residues long. V was pared by 6 bases and J by 6 bases, with 14 bases of the junction left unmatched. The CDR3 nucleotides read TGTGCCAGTAGCTTTACCGGGACAGGGTCCGCGGATGGCTACACCTTC. Translated, it gives CASSFTGTGSADGYTF.

This chain connects TRBV5-1 to TRBJ2-2, with unresolved D. The CDR3 spans 15 residues. V shed 0 bases and J shed 4 bases, with 10 bases lying between them. The germline gives CDR1 SGHRS, CDR2 YFSETQ. CDR3 DNA: TGCGCCAGCAGCTTGGTAAGGGCCGCCACCGGGGAGCTGTTTTTT. Residues: CASSLVRAATGELFF.

The chain carries TRBV30 and TRBJ2-5; D tentatively reads TRBD1 or TRBD2 (5 bases each). Germline V gene sequence: CDR1 GTSNPN, CDR2 SVGIG (reference sequence). The CDR3 totals 15 residues. The V end lost 5 bases, the J end lost 5 bases, and 21 bases lay between the germline ends. The CDR3 DNA reads TGTGCCTGGTTACGTCCGGGACGGGTGGGGGAGACCCAGTACTTC. Encoded protein: CAWLRPGRVGETQYF.

The CDR3: CASSLQSSGANVLTF. The CDR3 DNA is TGTGCCAGCAGCTTACAGTCATCTGGGGCCAACGTCCTGACTTTC. The V gene is TRBV5-4, the J gene TRBJ2-6, with D unresolved. The CDR3 covers 15 residues. Trimming removed 2 bases at V and 1 base at J, with 7 bases between. Germline V lookup: CDR1 SGHNT, CDR2 YYREEE (reference sequence).

V usage is TRBV7-9 and J usage is TRBJ2-5; D may match TRBD1 or TRBD2 (5 bases each). In germline, CDR1 is SEHNR, CDR2 FQNEAQ (reference sequence). The V end lost 5 bases, the J end lost 2 bases, and 18 bases lay between the germline ends. The CDR3 has 16 residues. The CDR3 region is CASSPSGAAIQETQYF. For the CDR3, the DNA is TGTGCCAGCAGCCCGTCCGGGGCCGCGATTCAAGAGACCCAGTACTTC. The full variable domain, with the rest looked up from reference TRBV7-9 and TRBJ2-5, is DTGVSQNPRHKITKRGQNVTFRCDPISEHNRLYWYRQTLGQGPEFLTYFQNEAQLEKSRLLSDRFSAERPKGSFSTLEIQRTEQGDSAMYLCASSPSGAAIQETQYFGPGTRLLVL.

The chain links TRBV28 to TRBJ2-3; maybe TRBD2 (6 bases). The V end lost 8 bases, the J end lost 6 bases, and 18 bases lay between the germline ends. Per germline, CDR1 MDHEN and CDR2 SYDVKM. This CDR3 has 14 residues. CDR3 loop: CASSGAQAGDTQYF. The CDR3, as DNA: TGTGCCAGCTCTGGGGCCCAGGCGGGGGATACGCAGTATTTT.

The chain has TRBV7-9 and TRBJ2-2; possibly TRBD1 or TRBD2 for D (5 bases each). Germline values: CDR1 SEHNR, CDR2 FQNEAQ (reference sequence). V was cut by 4 bases and J by 0 bases, with 12 bases left in between. The CDR3 has 16 residues. The CDR3 nucleotides are TGTGCCAGCAGCTCAGACCTGGGGGCGAACACCGGGGAGCTGTTTTTT. Translated, it gives CASSSDLGANTGELFF. The full variable domain, its missing parts supplied by reference TRBV7-9 and TRBJ2-2, is DTGVSQNPRHKITKRGQNVTFRCDPISEHNRLYWYRQTLGQGPEFLTYFQNEAQLEKSRLLSDRFSAERPKGSFSTLEIQRTEQGDSAMYLCASSSDLGANTGELFFGEGSRLTVL.

J is TRBJ2-1 and V is TRBV13, with no clear D. Trimming took off 2 bases at V and 3 bases at J, with 8 bases between the two ends. This CDR3 is 14 amino acids long. CDR1 and CDR2 (germline): PRHDT, FYEKMQ (reference sequence). In DNA form, the CDR3 reads TGTGCCAGCAGCTTAAGTCTAAACTACAATGAGCAGTTCTTC. It yields the protein CASSLSLNYNEQFF.